This record concerns one TCR beta chain sequence. This record belongs to a study of cytomegalovirus exposure and HLA in healthy donors. From germline, CDR1 is SGHVS and CDR2 FQNEAQ. V lost 5 bases and J 1 base, leaving 24 bases between the germline ends. This CDR3 region has 19 residues. Primers included in the PCR were 60 Vbeta and 13 Jbeta primers. Data came from immunoSEQ multiplex PCR; TCRdb stores just in-frame clones and leaves some out. Seen here are about 130,000 clones, roughly 80% observed once, and the top ten hold 2.2%. The sequencing input was PBMCs. This TCR was sampled from a man aged 30 to 39 in good health and CMV-seronegative. The chain uses TRBV7-8 and TRBJ2-4; maybe TRBD1 (6 bases). As DNA, the CDR3 is TGTGCCAGCAGCCTCGGACTGGACAGCGGATACGCGGCCAAAAACATTCAGTACTTC. This sequence encodes CASSLGLDSGYAAKNIQYF.